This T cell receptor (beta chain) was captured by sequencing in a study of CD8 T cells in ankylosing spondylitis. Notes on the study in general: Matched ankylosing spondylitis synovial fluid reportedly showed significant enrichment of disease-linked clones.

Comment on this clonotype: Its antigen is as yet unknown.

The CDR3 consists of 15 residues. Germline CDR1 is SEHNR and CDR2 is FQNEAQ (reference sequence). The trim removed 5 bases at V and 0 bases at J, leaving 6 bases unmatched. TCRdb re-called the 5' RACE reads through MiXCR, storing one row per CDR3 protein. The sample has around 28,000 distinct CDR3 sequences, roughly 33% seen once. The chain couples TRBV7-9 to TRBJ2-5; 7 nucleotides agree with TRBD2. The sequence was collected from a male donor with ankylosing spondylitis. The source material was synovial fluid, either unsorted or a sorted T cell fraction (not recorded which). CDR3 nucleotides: TGTGCCAGCAGCCTTAGCGGGCCCTACCAAGAGACCCAGTACTTC. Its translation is CASSLSGPYQETQYF.